This TCR beta chain was recorded in a study of blood T cell repertoires in COVID-19. At the level of the study: Samples taken during acute and convalescent COVID-19 were collected in the United States, Italy and Spain. In each case, the material was cDNA or gDNA derived from T cells, B-cell-depleted T cells, or PBMCs.

The CDR3 has 13 amino acids. Germline V CDR1 and CDR2: MGHDK, SYGVNS. The V and J ends lost 9 bases and 5 bases respectively, with 16 bases between them. Authors' data handling: Estimates of nucleated cell counts were drawn from the amplification of reference gene primers. Sequencing used immunoSEQ multiplex PCR; TCRdb keeps in-frame clones, though not all of them. D and trimming were read from the DNA, whereas the V and J calls and clone size are those reported in that table. Here the sample spans about 40,000 clones, 70% to 90% being singletons. This clonotype was sampled from a man aged 45-65 years in a cohort sampled during active COVID-19. The V call is TRBV25-1, the J call TRBJ2-5; a possible D gene is TRBD2 (6 bases). The sample comprised peripheral blood. The CDR3 reads CASRGTPSETQYF. For the CDR3, the DNA is TGTGCCAGTCGCGGGACCCCGTCGGAGACCCAGTACTTC.